Listed here is a single T cell receptor beta chain. Its specificity is unknown. Germline CDR1 and CDR2: SNHLY and FYNNEI. The CDR3 contains 15 residues. The data originate from a study of CXCR3-negative and CXCR3-positive naive CD8 T cells. It was by 5' RACE with UMI labels that the TRB cDNA libraries were prepared. With the 5' RACE reads reprocessed, TCRdb shows one record per CDR3 protein and no DNA. This sample's table reports about 57,000 distinct CDR3 sequences. Study conclusions and caveats: TRBV-TRBJ usage matched between naive CXCR3-negative and CXCR3-positive cells but not between memory cells.

This chain joins TRBV2 and TRBJ2-1; TCRdb designates TRBD2, a call that cannot be tested without DNA. Sequenced sample: memory CD8+ T cells from blood. This TCR came from a human donor in good health. Some clones in this sample may be carry-over from other donors' samples. CDR3 amino acids: CASGGPGLAGDEQFF.